These 21 T cell receptor beta chains share one sample of origin, sequenced in a study of blood T cell repertoires in COVID-19. Profiling relied on immunoSEQ multiplex PCR, and the TCRdb table lists in-frame clones only, not all of them. The sample lists some 160,000 clones, about 85% occurring once. The sample was PBMCs or T cells enriched from blood (not recorded which). The receptors were gathered from a woman in her forties who had recovered from COVID-19.

Only a few counts were recorded for this clone. The DNA of the CDR3 is TGTGCCAGCAGTGAGAGCGGGAGACGGAATGAGCAGTTCTTC. Protein: CASSESGRRNEQFF. The chain joins TRBV6-1 to TRBJ2-1, with 8 positions matching TRBD2. CDR3 size: 14 residues. CDR1 and CDR2 from the germline V gene are MNHNS and SASEGT. V was clipped by 3 bases and J by 7 bases; unmatched bases: 5.

This rearrangement joins TRBV6-2 or TRBV6-3 to TRBJ2-3, with D perhaps TRBD1 (5 bases). The CDR3 contains 12 residues. Germline V lookup: CDR1 MNHEY, CDR2 SVGEGT. V dropped 5 bases and J dropped 6 bases, with 9 bases sitting between them. The CDR3 spells CASSSPGDTQYF. CDR3 sequence (DNA): TGTGCCAGCAGTAGTCCAGGGGATACGCAGTATTTT.

The table lists this clone with a count of one. Mismatch with germline at one junction end may stem from a read error. This rearrangement joins TRBV3-1 (or the pseudogene TRBV3-2) to TRBJ2-7, with TRBD1 matching 8 bases. This CDR3 contains 13 residues. Germline V gene data show CDR1 as LGHDT and CDR2 as YNNKEL (reference sequence). CDR3 sequence: CASSQGDPGQVTF. The CDR3 nucleotides are TGTGCCAGCAGCCAAGGGGATCCGGGACAGGTTACTTTC.

This rearrangement joins TRBV5-4 to TRBJ2-7; 7 bases are a match to TRBD2. Per germline, CDR1 SGHNT and CDR2 YYREEE (reference sequence). The CDR3 sequence is 13 residues long. Trimming removed 4 bases from V and 5 bases from J; junction bases left unmatched: 6. The CDR3 protein is CASSIQGGNEQYF. CDR3 coding DNA: TGTGCCAGCAGCATCCAGGGAGGGAACGAGCAGTACTTC.

The V gene is TRBV4-2, the J gene TRBJ2-7; D call uncertain. Trimming stripped 0 bases from V and 2 bases from J, with 11 bases between. CDR3 length: 15 amino acids. Germline lookup yields CDR1 LGHNA and CDR2 YNFKEQ. The CDR3 region has the DNA TGTGCCAGCAGCCAAGAGAGCCCCTCTGCCTACGAGCAGTACTTC. Translation gives CASSQESPSAYEQYF.

This rearrangement joins TRBV5-1 to TRBJ2-2, with D uncertain. Per the germline V gene, CDR1 is SGHRS and CDR2 is YFSETQ. The CDR3 runs to 15 residues. Trimming pared 1 base from V and 1 base from J, leaving 8 bases between. CDR3 amino acids: CASSLQVGNTGELFF. DNA for the CDR3: TGCGCCAGCAGCTTGCAGGTGGGGAACACCGGGGAGCTGTTTTTT.

This clone was observed a handful of times. The chain joins TRBV5-1 to TRBJ2-1, with 8 bases identical to TRBD2. The J segment lost 4 bases and the V segment lost 4 bases, leaving 10 bases of the junction unmatched. Germline V lookup: CDR1 SGHRS, CDR2 YFSETQ. CDR3 size: 16 residues. The CDR3 loop reads CASSPRGGGIYNEQFF. DNA of the CDR3: TGCGCCAGCAGCCCTCGGGGGGGCGGGATTTACAATGAGCAGTTCTTC.

The chain recombines TRBV7-9 with TRBJ1-1; D perhaps matches TRBD1 (5 bases). Germline-derived CDR1 and CDR2 are SEHNR and FQNEAQ (reference sequence). The V gene lost 0 bases and the J gene lost 2 bases, with 10 bases spanning the gap. The CDR3 runs 15 residues. The CDR3 bases are TGTGCCAGCAGCTTAGCATTGGGGGGTAACACTGAAGCTTTCTTT. Protein: CASSLALGGNTEAFF. Together with reference TRBV7-9 and TRBJ1-1, the CDR3 gives the full variable domain: DTGVSQNPRHKITKRGQNVTFRCDPISEHNRLYWYRQTLGQGPEFLTYFQNEAQLEKSRLLSDRFSAERPKGSFSTLEIQRTEQGDSAMYLCASSLALGGNTEAFFGQGTRLTVV.

This chain uses TRBV4-1 with TRBJ2-1; 7 nucleotides match TRBD1. Germline CDR1 MGHRA, CDR2 YSYEKL. The CDR3 covers 15 residues. V lost 3 bases and J lost 7; bases outside the gene matches: 9. The CDR3 bases are TGCGCCAGCAGCCACACAGGGGCCAGGGAAAATGAGCAGTTCTTC. Translation gives CASSHTGARENEQFF.

The V and J genes are TRBV6-5 and TRBJ1-6; 7 bases map to TRBD1. V dropped 6 bases and J dropped 7; count of bases not matched to a gene: 6. The CDR3 loop spans 14 amino acids. Germline V gives CDR1 MNHEY, CDR2 SVGAGI. CDR3 protein: CASSAATGNSPLHF. DNA for the CDR3: TGTGCCAGCAGCGCTGCGACAGGGAATTCACCCCTCCACTTT.

The genes are TRBV16 and TRBJ2-1; TRBD1 is a possible D gene (5 bases). The germline V gene has CDR1 KGHSY and CDR2 FQNENV. Between the trimmed V and J ends, which lost 3 bases and 9 bases, there was a span of 9 bases. The CDR3 length is 12 residues. In nucleotides, the CDR3 is TGTGCCAGCAGCCACCAGGGTGTTGAGCAGTTCTTC. Protein: CASSHQGVEQFF.

CDR3 in amino acids: CASSGDRNVPTMNTEAFF. For the CDR3, the DNA is TGTGCCAGCAGTGGAGACAGAAACGTTCCCACCATGAACACTGAAGCTTTCTTT. The gene calls are TRBV2 and TRBJ1-1; TRBD1 is a possible D gene (5 bases). The CDR3 contains 18 residues. Trimming took 4 bases from V and 0 from J, leaving 21 bases between them. In germline, CDR1 is SNHLY, CDR2 FYNNEI.

The J gene is TRBJ2-5, the V gene TRBV7-9; D is perhaps TRBD2 (6 bases). V shed 8 bases and J shed 0 bases, with 10 bases lying between them. The germline V gene has CDR1 SEHNR and CDR2 FQNEAQ (reference sequence). This CDR3 is built from 13 residues. CDR3 DNA: TGTGCCAGCCACGGGGGTTACCAAGAGACCCAGTACTTC. Amino acid sequence: CASHGGYQETQYF. Drawing the rest from reference TRBV7-9 and TRBJ2-5, the complete variable domain is DTGVSQNPRHKITKRGQNVTFRCDPISEHNRLYWYRQTLGQGPEFLTYFQNEAQLEKSRLLSDRFSAERPKGSFSTLEIQRTEQGDSAMYLCASHGGYQETQYFGPGTRLLVL.

This chain connects TRBV3-1 (or the pseudogene TRBV3-2) to TRBJ1-1; 10 bases are shared with TRBD1. After removal of 4 bases from V and 1 base from J, the junction contained 9 bases not matched to a gene. The CDR3 runs to 17 residues. CDR1 is LGHDT and CDR2 is YNNKEL in the germline V gene (reference sequence). Here the CDR3 DNA reads TGTGCCAGCAGCCCCAAATTCGGACAGGGGGAGAACACTGAAGCTTTCTTT. Protein: CASSPKFGQGENTEAFF.

This clone was counted a single time. J is TRBJ2-3 and V is TRBV12-3 or TRBV12-4; D gene unclear. This CDR3 is 11 amino acids long. V was clipped by 3 bases and J by 6 bases, with 4 bases between them. The CDR3 loop is CASSFMDTQYF. The CDR3 bases are TGTGCCAGCAGTTTTATGGATACGCAGTATTTT.

The rearrangement uses TRBV28 and TRBJ2-5, with D perhaps matching TRBD1 (6 bases). Trimming pared 2 bases from V and 5 bases from J, leaving 18 bases between. The germline CDR1 and CDR2 sequences are MDHEN and SYDVKM. This CDR3 is 16 amino acids long. CDR3 nucleotides: TGTGCCAGCAGTTTAGGGCTCCAGGGGTTAGGGGAGACCCAGTACTTC. Translation gives CASSLGLQGLGETQYF.

The J gene is TRBJ2-2, the V gene TRBV9, with D tentatively TRBD1 (6 bases). CDR1 is SGDLS, CDR2 YYNGEE, per germline. There are 18 residues in the CDR3. V gave up 0 bases and J gave up 6 bases, with 21 bases separating them. The CDR3: CASSVDFQGYDRAGELFF. The CDR3 nucleotides are TGTGCCAGCAGCGTAGATTTCCAGGGGTATGATCGGGCCGGGGAGCTGTTTTTT.

The chain uses TRBV7-6 and TRBJ2-7, with 7 bases matching TRBD2. The CDR3 sequence is 17 residues long. Germline CDR1 SGHVS, CDR2 FNYEAQ. V lost 5 bases and J lost 7; bases outside the gene matches: 20. The CDR3 is CASSPPARPGGPWEQYF. CDR3 nucleotide sequence: TGTGCCAGCAGCCCGCCAGCACGGCCGGGAGGCCCCTGGGAGCAGTACTTC.

V and J are TRBV3-1 (or the pseudogene TRBV3-2) and TRBJ1-1, with a weak D call TRBD1 (5 bases). There are 15 residues in the CDR3. V lost 1 base, J lost 4 bases, and 13 bases lay in between. CDR1 and CDR2 (germline): LGHDT, YNNKEL (reference sequence). CDR3 amino acids: CASSQGLAQGTEAFF. The CDR3 nucleotides read TGTGCCAGCAGCCAAGGGCTGGCCCAGGGCACTGAAGCTTTCTTT.

This sequence joins TRBV19 and TRBJ1-1; possibly TRBD1 for D (6 bases). CDR3 length equals 12 residues. Germline V CDR1 and CDR2: LNHDA, SQIVND (reference sequence). Trimming removed 6 bases at V and 3 bases at J, with 8 bases between. CDR3 coding DNA: TGTGCCAGTAGCCCAGGGGACACTGAAGCTTTCTTT. It encodes CASSPGDTEAFF.

J is TRBJ1-1 and V is TRBV3-1 (or the pseudogene TRBV3-2); D is perhaps TRBD1 (5 bases). The CDR3 has 14 residues. V gave up 4 bases and J gave up 1 base, with 10 bases separating them. Germline lookup yields CDR1 LGHDT and CDR2 YNNKEL (reference sequence). CDR3 DNA sequence: TGTGCCAGCAGCCGAGCAGGGAAGAACACTGAAGCTTTCTTT. Residues: CASSRAGKNTEAFF.